This T cell receptor (beta chain) emerged from a study of shared clonotypes between healthy human individuals. In the case of this clone: The antigen is not known.

Here immunoSEQ multiplex PCR was the method, and the copy in TCRdb shows in-frame clones only, minus some. The sample comprises 2 million to 2.5 million clones, roughly 93% of which are singletons, and approximately 0.37% rests with the top ten. Study conclusions and caveats: Generation probability values for non-shared clonotypes were lower than those for clonotypes shared by all four donors. Only a few donors were included, so the genetic and exposure-history diversity represented was limited.

The J segment lost 1 base and the V segment lost 3 bases, leaving 1 base of the junction unmatched. The CDR3 length is 14 residues. Germline V gene data show CDR1 as MDHEN and CDR2 as SYDVKM. This chain joins TRBV28 and TRBJ2-3; TRBD2 aligns across 7 bases. The clonotype originates from a young man in good health. Some clones in this sample may be carry-over from other donors' samples. What was sequenced was naive CD4+ T cells from PBMCs. Subset meaning: CD45RA+ positively selected. The chain's CDR3 is CASSFREGTDTQYF. The CDR3 DNA reads as TGTGCCAGCAGTTTTCGGGAGGGCACAGATACGCAGTATTTT.